This entry lists 10 T cell receptor beta chains sequenced from one sample in a study of T cells after yellow fever vaccination. One entry per CDR3 protein results from TCRdb running MiXCR on the 5' RACE reads. The sample contains about 300,000 distinct CDR3 sequences, 8.5% to 10% of which appear only once. The specimen was CD4+ T cells sorted from PBMCs, collected 5 days after the yellow fever booster vaccination. Receptor source: a man between 18 and 35 years old who received the YFV17D yellow fever vaccine.

This clonotype has more than one count but fewer than ten. The genes are TRBV28 and TRBJ1-1, with a weak D call TRBD1 (5 bases). The CDR3 consists of 11 residues. Trimming shortened V by 5 bases and J by 8 bases, and 9 bases separated the two germline ends. The germline V gene encodes CDR1 MDHEN and CDR2 SYDVKM. The CDR3 reads CASSGDSEAFF. CDR3 coding DNA: TGTGCCAGCAGTGGGGACTCAGAAGCTTTCTTT.

V usage is TRBV20-1 and J usage is TRBJ2-1, with D unresolved. Germline CDR1 is DFQATT and CDR2 is SNEGSKA (reference sequence). The CDR3 is 11 residues long. V was pared by 0 bases and J by 8 bases, with 5 bases between. CDR3 nucleotides: TGCAGTGCTAGAGATCAGTATGAGCAGTTCTTC. This gives the protein CSARDQYEQFF.

This clonotype was observed at least ten times. This CDR3 is CASNRGGIDSPLHF. The CDR3 DNA is TGCGCCAGCAATCGGGGGGGGATAGATTCACCCCTCCACTTT. The rearrangement uses TRBV5-1 and TRBJ1-6; D perhaps matches TRBD1 (5 bases). Trimming took off 6 bases at V and 8 bases at J, with 15 bases between the two ends. Germline lookup yields CDR1 SGHRS and CDR2 YFSETQ. This CDR3 spans 14 amino acids.

This clonotype was observed a few times. V is TRBV10-3 and J is TRBJ2-5, with a weak D call TRBD2 (7 bases). Trimming left V 5 bases short and J 4 bases short, with 23 bases between. Germline V gene data show CDR1 as ENHRY and CDR2 as SYGVKD. The CDR3 runs to 17 residues. The CDR3 loop is CAISSRRGAAPGETQYF. CDR3 in DNA: TGTGCCATCAGTTCTCGTCGGGGGGCCGCCCCGGGAGAGACCCAGTACTTC.

The sample holds many counts of this clonotype. CDR3 nucleotide sequence: TGCAGTGCTCCCGGGGGCCAGGGTCTAATGAACACTGAAGCTTTCTTT. This codes for CSAPGGQGLMNTEAFF. The chain carries TRBV20-1 and TRBJ1-1, with TRBD1 as a possible D gene (6 bases). This CDR3 region has 16 residues. Between the trimmed V and J ends, which lost 5 bases and 0 bases, there was a span of 19 bases. Looked up from germline, CDR1 is DFQATT and CDR2 is SNEGSKA (reference sequence).

This chain uses TRBV6-1 with TRBJ2-3; 9 bases match TRBD1. V trimming: 4 bases; J trimming: 6 bases; junction bases outside the gene matches: 11. The CDR3 is 16 residues long. Germline CDR1 and CDR2: MNHNS and SASEGT. CDR3 DNA sequence: TGTGCCAGCAGTGGCCGAGACAGGGGGTCACCTGATACGCAGTATTTT. This codes for CASSGRDRGSPDTQYF.

This clonotype has a handful of counts. This chain connects TRBV24-1 to TRBJ1-2, with 7 bases matching TRBD1. Germline-derived CDR1 and CDR2 are KGHDR and SFDVKD. The V gene end was trimmed by 3 bases and the J gene end by 6 bases; junction bases not matched to a gene: 9. This CDR3 is 15 amino acids long. The CDR3 nucleotides read TGTGCCACCAGTGATCCGTCGACAGGGTCCGATGGCTACACCTTC. The encoded protein is CATSDPSTGSDGYTF.

This clonotype was seen a handful of times. This sequence joins TRBV5-1 and TRBJ2-1; no clear D gene. The CDR3 runs 15 residues. Germline loops: CDR1 SGHRS, CDR2 YFSETQ. With 0 bases removed from V and 0 bases from J, the gap between germline ends came to 7 bases. The CDR3 DNA is TGCGCCAGCAGCTTGGATGTGAGCTCCTACAATGAGCAGTTCTTC. This codes for CASSLDVSSYNEQFF.

This clonotype was seen at least ten times. The CDR3 spells CASRAGSQATDTQYF. CDR3 DNA sequence: TGCGCCAGCCGGGCAGGATCACAGGCCACAGATACGCAGTATTTT. V is TRBV5-1 and J is TRBJ2-3; maybe TRBD1 (5 bases). Germline V gives CDR1 SGHRS, CDR2 YFSETQ. V lost 7 bases to trimming and J lost 2 bases, with 17 bases between them. This CDR3 is built from 15 residues.

The chain is built from TRBV12-3 or TRBV12-4 and TRBJ2-1; no firm D call. CDR3 length: 15 residues. Trimming left V 6 bases short and J 0 bases short, with 12 bases between. CDR3 in amino acids: CASSPQSSSYNEQFF. CDR3 sequence (DNA): TGTGCCAGCAGCCCTCAATCAAGCTCCTACAATGAGCAGTTCTTC.